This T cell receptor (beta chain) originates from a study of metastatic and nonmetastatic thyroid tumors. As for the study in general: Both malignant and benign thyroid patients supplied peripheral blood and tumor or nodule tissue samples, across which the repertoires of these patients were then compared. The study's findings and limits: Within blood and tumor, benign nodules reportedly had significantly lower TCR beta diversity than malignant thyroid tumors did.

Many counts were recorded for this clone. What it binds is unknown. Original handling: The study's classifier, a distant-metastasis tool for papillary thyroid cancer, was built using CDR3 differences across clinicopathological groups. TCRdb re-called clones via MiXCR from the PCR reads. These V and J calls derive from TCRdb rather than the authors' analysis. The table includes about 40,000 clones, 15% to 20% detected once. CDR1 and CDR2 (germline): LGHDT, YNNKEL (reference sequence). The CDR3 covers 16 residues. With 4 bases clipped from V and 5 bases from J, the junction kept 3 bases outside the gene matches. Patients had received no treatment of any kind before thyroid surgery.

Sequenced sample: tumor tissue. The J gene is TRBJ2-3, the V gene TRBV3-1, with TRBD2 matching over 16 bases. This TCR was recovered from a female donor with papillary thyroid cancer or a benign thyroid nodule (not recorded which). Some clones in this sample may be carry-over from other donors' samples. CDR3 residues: CASSPGTSGRGDTQYF. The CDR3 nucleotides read TGTGCCAGCAGCCCCGGGACTAGCGGGAGGGGAGATACGCAGTATTTT.